What follows describes a single T cell receptor beta chain. Trimming removed 7 bases at V and 7 bases at J, with 13 bases between. Germline V gene lookup returns CDR1 SQVTM and CDR2 ANQGSEA. The CDR3 consists of 11 residues. The data are from a study of human T cells and chemical hapten exposure. In TCRdb, the RACE reads were re-called with MiXCR into one record per CDR3 protein. The sample has approximately 160,000 distinct CDR3 sequences; around 30% are singletons. Regarding time point: patch test 3, about 24 weeks after DPC sensitization. The treatment denotes: therapeutic diphenylcyclopropenone sensitization with weekly scalp DPC.

The sample in question was whole blood, obtained in connection with sensitization to the hapten diphenylcyclopropenone (DPC). The sequence came from a woman younger than 30 with alopecia areata. Some clones in this sample may be carry-over from other donors' samples. The chain is built from TRBV29-1 and TRBJ1-2, with D uncertain. CDR3 region: CSATGPTGYTF. As DNA, the CDR3 is TGCAGCGCTACCGGGCCAACTGGCTACACCTTC.